This T cell receptor beta chain appears in the sequencing data of a study of blood T cell repertoires in COVID-19. Background on the study: There were acute and convalescent COVID-19 samples, and they came from the United States, Italy and Spain. Nucleic acid was either cDNA or gDNA, and it came from T cells, B-cell-depleted T cells, or PBMCs.

This clone was seen a single time. Libraries were prepared by immunoSEQ multiplex PCR; TCRdb keeps only in-frame clonotypes and omits some of them. The sample yields 80,000 to 95,000 clones, 89% seen once. The CDR3 totals 14 residues. Germline V gene lookup returns CDR1 MGHRA and CDR2 YSYEKL. The ends were cut back, 5 bases at V and 6 bases at J, with 14 bases in the middle. The clonotype originates from a woman aged 65 to 85 with acute or convalescent COVID-19. Sequencing was carried out using peripheral blood. This chain joins TRBV4-1 and TRBJ2-1; maybe TRBD2 (6 bases). The CDR3 DNA reads as TGCGCCAGCAGCAAAGGGGACGGGGGCAATGAGCAGTTCTTC. This codes for CASSKGDGGNEQFF.